This TCR beta chain was sequenced for a study of T cell clonotyping in hematopoietic cell transplantation. Study-wide findings and caveats: Cells were unsorted, so CD4 and CD8 contributions were not separated. Recipient TCR diversity dropped after transplant; expanded clonotypes rose from day 30 to 180. Few recipient clonotypes overlapped donors; over 95% were de novo at given depth. Higher Inverse Simpson Index values in graft donor and pretransplant recipient predicted broader posttransplant TCR diversity.

This CDR3 has 17 amino acids. The J segment lost 4 bases and the V segment lost 4 bases, leaving 12 bases of the junction unmatched. The V gene's germline CDR1 is SGHNT and CDR2 YENEEA. The method was immunoSEQ multiplex PCR; TCRdb's version includes in-frame clones alone and lacks a portion of them. The repertoire holds approximately 41,000 clones, with 95% as singletons. A note on this clone: Its antigen is still unknown.

This sequence joins TRBV11-3 and TRBJ2-3; the match to TRBD2 covers 9 bases. This receptor was identified in a man aged 30 to 45 in good health. Some clones in this sample may be carry-over from other donors' samples. Material for sequencing was peripheral blood mononuclear cells. The CDR3 DNA is TGTGCCAGCAGCTCGCGAGGCCTTAGCGGGAGCCCAGATACGCAGTATTTT. As protein: CASSSRGLSGSPDTQYF.